This is a list of T cell receptor beta chains from one sample in a study of T cell repertoires in cytomegalovirus infection. Each CDR3 protein is one row after TCRdb ran MiXCR on the reads. The top ten clones hold more than 10% of a sample with a few hundred thousand distinct CDR3 sequences, 17% of them seen once. Sequencing input: PBMCs. These receptors all come from a human donor in good health (CMV status not recorded). Some clones in this sample may be carry-over from other donors' samples. CDR3s include the opening cysteine and the closing phenylalanine or tryptophan. D genes are given only for firm matches. The listing skips clone size in some rows; elsewhere it reads once, few, many or a size class.

>many|TRBJ2-5|TRBV5-1|.
TGCGCCAGCAGTCAAGGAGATGGGCAAGAGACCCAGTACTTC
CASSQGDGQETQYF
>many|TRBJ1-3|TRBV7-2|.
TGTGCCAGCAGCTTACGAAGAGGTGGAAACACCATATATTTT
CASSLRRGGNTIYF
>many|TRBJ2-5|TRBV7-2|.
TGTGCCAGCAGCCGCCCGGCAAAGTTGGAGACCCAGTACTTC
CASSRPAKLETQYF
>many|TRBJ2-2|TRBV10-3|.
TGTGCCATCAGTGAGCAGACAGTGTCGAACACCGGGGAGCTGTTTTTT
CAISEQTVSNTGELFF
>few|TRBJ2-1|TRBV4-1|TRBD2
TGCGCCAGCAGCACCACTAGCGGGGCCTACAATGAGCAGTTCTTC
CASSTTSGAYNEQFF
>.|TRBJ1-4|TRBV10-3|.
TGTGCCATCAGCCCGAGGGGGGCAACTAATGAAAAACTGTTTTTT
CAISPRGATNEKLFF
>many|TRBJ1-6|TRBV7-3|TRBD1
TGTGCCAGCAGCCGGGACAGCGATTCACCCCTCCACTTT
CASSRDSDSPLHF
>.|TRBJ2-4|TRBV5-6|.
TGTGCCAGCAGCACGGGAGTTTCGGGAAACATTCAGTACTTC
CASSTGVSGNIQYF
>few|TRBJ2-1|TRBV20-1|TRBD2
TGCAGTGCTAGAGATGGGCTAGCGGTCTTGGATCTTGAGCAGTTCTTC
CSARDGLAVLDLEQFF
>many|TRBJ1-1|TRBV7-2|.
TGTGCCAGCAGCTCCACAGGAAACGAAGCTTTCTTT
CASSSTGNEAFF
>many|TRBJ2-1|TRBV7-3|.
TGTGCCAGCAGCCGGGGAAGCTCCTACAATGAGCAGTTCTTC
CASSRGSSYNEQFF
>.|TRBJ1-1|TRBV9|TRBD1
TGTGCCAGCACGGCGGACAGGGGGGACACTGAAGCTTTCTTT
CASTADRGDTEAFF
>many|TRBJ1-1|TRBV28|TRBD1
TGTGCCAGCAGGGTCTACAGGGGAGTAGCTTTCTTT
CASRVYRGVAFF
>.|TRBJ2-2|TRBV7-9|.
TGTGCCAGCAGCTTAGTACCGATCGCGAACACCGGGGAGCTGTTTTTT
CASSLVPIANTGELFF
>many|TRBJ2-7|TRBV11-1|TRBD1
TGTGCCAGCAGCTTATCGACAGGGGATCCCTACGAGCAGTACTTC
CASSLSTGDPYEQYF
>once|TRBJ1-3|TRBV9|.
TGTGCCAGCAGCGTAGATGGGCAGGGAATAAACACCATATATTTT
CASSVDGQGINTIYF
>many|TRBJ2-5|TRBV28|.
TGTGCCAGCAGTTTCGCTGGGGCAGCACAAGAGACCCAGTACTTC
CASSFAGAAQETQYF
>once|TRBJ2-5|TRBV13|.
TGTGCCAGCAGCTTAGGCAACACCGTTCGGGGACAAGAGACCCAGTACTTC
CASSLGNTVRGQETQYF
>.|TRBJ2-3|TRBV29-1|.
TGCAGCGTTGGGTTGGAAGTGTCTTCAGATACGCAGTATTTT
CSVGLEVSSDTQYF
>many|TRBJ2-5|TRBV7-6|.
TGTGCCAGCAGTGCGGGACCCCCCACCCAGTACTTC
CASSAGPPTQYF
>many|TRBJ1-5|TRBV28|TRBD1
TGTGCCAGCACCCAGATTTTCAGGGACAGGGGGCGTCAGCCCCAGCATTTT
CASTQIFRDRGRQPQHF
>many|TRBJ2-7|TRBV7-2|.
TGTGCCAGCAGCTTAGCTGGGCTGTACGAGCAGTACTTC
CASSLAGLYEQYF
>few|TRBJ1-2|TRBV2|.
TGTGCCAGCAGTGAACGAGGTTCGAACTATGGCTACACCTTC
CASSERGSNYGYTF
>few|TRBJ2-3|TRBV20-1|.
TGCAGTGCTAGTGGGGGTCGCGGGGGCGGCACAGATACGCAGTATTTT
CSASGGRGGGTDTQYF
>.|TRBJ1-2|TRBV11-2|.
TGTGCCAGCAGCGTTTCCGGGGCCTATGGCTACACCTTC
CASSVSGAYGYTF
>few|TRBJ2-1|TRBV12-3/TRBV12-4|TRBD2
TGTGCCAGCAGTCGGACTAGTGCTTACAATGAGCAGTTCTTC
CASSRTSAYNEQFF
>.|TRBJ2-5|TRBV3-1|TRBD1
TGTGCCAGCAGCCAAGATGGACAGGGGGGGACCCAGTACTTC
CASSQDGQGGTQYF
>few|TRBJ2-1|TRBV28|TRBD2
TGTGCCAGCAGTTTGGATAGCGGGGGATCGAGACATGAGCAGTTCTTC
CASSLDSGGSRHEQFF
>many|TRBJ2-7|TRBV7-3|TRBD1
TGTGCCAGCAGCCTTCAAATGGGACAGGGCTACGAGCAGTACTTC
CASSLQMGQGYEQYF
>few|TRBJ1-1|TRBV29-1|.
TGCAGCGGGAACGTAAGGGCTAGTAGCTCTGAAGCTTTCTTT
CSGNVRASSSEAFF
>.|TRBJ2-3|TRBV29-1|.
TGCAGCGTTGAGTTCCAGGCGGCGGATACGCAGTATTTT
CSVEFQAADTQYF
>once|TRBJ1-2|TRBV20-1|.
TGCAGTGCTAGAGATTTTGGGGGGAACTATGGCTACACCTTC
CSARDFGGNYGYTF
>many|TRBJ1-5|TRBV12-3/TRBV12-4|.
TGTGCCAGCAGTTTCTCCTCTTATCAGCCCCAGCATTTT
CASSFSSYQPQHF
>.|TRBJ1-5|TRBV5-1|.
TGCGCCAGCAGCTCCGGCGGGGGGGGCCATCAGCCCCAGCATTTT
CASSSGGGGHQPQHF
>.|TRBJ1-4|TRBV7-2|TRBD1
TGTGCCAGCAGCTTAACAGGGGGCTACGGGACTAATGAAAAACTGTTTTTT
CASSLTGGYGTNEKLFF
>many|TRBJ1-1|TRBV6-5|.
TGTGCCAGCAGTTACTCGGGGGGGAAGGCTGAAGCTTTCTTT
CASSYSGGKAEAFF
>few|TRBJ2-5|TRBV3-1|TRBD2
TGTGCCAGCAGCGCCCGCGGGGGGTTCGAGACCCAGTACTTC
CASSARGGFETQYF
>.|TRBJ2-5|TRBV7-9|.
TGTGCCAGCAGCCGAGGGGCAGGAGAGGGTGGAGAGACCCAGTACTTC
CASSRGAGEGGETQYF
>.|TRBJ1-2|TRBV9|.
TGTGCCACCGGCTCAGGGTCTAGAGGCTACACCTTC
CATGSGSRGYTF
>few|TRBJ1-1|TRBV19|.
TGTGCCAGTAGTATGGAGACAGGAGAAGCTTTCTTT
CASSMETGEAFF
>many|TRBJ2-1|TRBV27|.
TGTGCCAGCAGTGCCTCCAGGGAAGTCTACAATGAGCAGTTCTTC
CASSASREVYNEQFF
>.|TRBJ2-1|TRBV28|TRBD1
TGTGCCAGCAGTTTTGGTGGGACAGCTGGGAATGAGCAGTTCTTC
CASSFGGTAGNEQFF
>.|TRBJ2-1|TRBV12-3/TRBV12-4|TRBD1
TGTGCCAGCAGTTTCGGGGACAGTTACAATGAGCAGTTCTTC
CASSFGDSYNEQFF
>.|TRBJ2-1|TRBV13|TRBD2
TGTGCCAGCAGCCACTCGGGGGGGAGGTCCTACAATGAGCAGTTCTTC
CASSHSGGRSYNEQFF
>.|TRBJ2-3|TRBV4-1|TRBD2
TGCGCCAGCAGCCAAGGGGGGTTAGGGCTAGCGGGTGCAGATACGCAGTATTTT
CASSQGGLGLAGADTQYF
>few|TRBJ1-5|TRBV7-2|TRBD1
TGTGCCAGCGGGACAGGGGTTCAGCCCCAGCATTTT
CASGTGVQPQHF